This T cell receptor beta chain was sequenced during a study of OX40 agonist ivuxolimab in advanced cancers. Profiling relied on immunoSEQ multiplex PCR, and the TCRdb table lists in-frame clones only, not all of them. The table records under 80,000 clones, about 93% of them present only once. The junction had 6 bases not matched to a gene; V was cut back by 5 bases and J by 7 bases. CDR3 size: 13 residues. The V gene's germline CDR1 is SQVTM and CDR2 ANQGSEA. This clone appeared once. The receptor was derived from an adult with an advanced solid tumor such as melanoma, head and neck, liver or kidney cancer. This chain uses TRBV29-1 with TRBJ2-1, with 9 bases aligning to TRBD1. Sequenced here: CD4+ or CD8+ T cells sorted from blood, sampled in a trial of the OX40 agonist ivuxolimab. The CDR3 spells CSVPGTGKNEQFF. DNA for the CDR3: TGCAGCGTTCCCGGGACAGGGAAAAATGAGCAGTTCTTC.